The present entry profiles one TCR beta chain with its context. Its antigen is currently not known. The sample holds no much larger clone one base away, and base qualities are not on file. These data come from a study of T cell responses to AZD1222 COVID-19 vaccine listed by TCRdb under 2021. About the full investigation: AZD1222 recipients with second doses at about 4 weeks or about 12 weeks were pooled, because spike-specific TCR depth and breadth did not differ between schedules. TCR sequencing covered over 230 trial participants: 200 to 220 given two doses of AZD1222 and approximately 26 given two doses of MenACWY control vaccine. Trial participants were enrolled into age subgroups of 18-55, 56-69 and 70-plus years, which contained 148, 28 and 57 TCR-sequenced participants, respectively.

The CDR3 regions of human TCRbeta chains were subjected to immunosequencing. The paper's data handling went like this. TCRs in the repertoires were compared against a reference library of SARS-CoV-2-specific TCRs that had been generated with the MIRA antigen-specificity platform. Breadth was defined as the fraction of unique TCRs that were SARS-CoV-2-associated, and depth was defined as the fraction of total T cells that were SARS-CoV-2-associated. Each spike-specific TCR was assigned to its reactive spike region and to a CD4 or CD8 class using the MIRA data. Log10-transformed breadth and depth values were compared by one-way ANOVA with Sidak's multiple comparisons tests. TCRdb re-hosts the immuneACCESS table, in-frame sequences only. Its copies lack some clones; in the studies checked, an unresolved V gene accounts for under half of them, and the cause for the rest is not known. D and trimming come from the DNA, and the V and J calls and clone size come from that table. This sample comprises 95,000 to 150,000 clones, about nine tenths of them detected only once. The ten largest make up 7.2% of the sample.

The paper as a whole reports these results and caveats: In the small 56-69-year group, the increase in depth fell short of significance, most likely because of low power. Nearly half of unique spike-specific TCRs reportedly recognized epitopes outside regions mutated in the B.1.351 and B.1.1.7 variants. A significant rise in spike-specific TCR breadth and depth was observed after two AZD1222 doses relative to day 0 and relative to MenACWY recipients. Because no day 14 peak-response samples were available, repertoires were characterized only after the peak T cell response. Most participants were white British and females outnumbered males, and the authors suggested that clonal diversity may have been underestimated. CD4 TCRs associated with the vaccine covered the entire spike protein, and the dominant responses were in regions 160-218 and 743-854. Conclusions about previously exposed vaccinees were limited because only six or seven AZD1222 recipients were SARS-CoV-2 seropositive at baseline.

The time point label here, explained by the study, means: baseline before first vaccination. Vaccinee samples were obtained from the UK trials COV001 and COV002, which included a single-blind randomized controlled phase 2/3 trial of AZD1222 (ChAdOx1 nCoV-19) in healthy adults. Trial participant PBMC samples were collected at day 0 and day 28 after the second dose for TCRbeta chain sequencing. V is trimmed back by 4 bases and J by 8 bases, and the junction contains 12 bases that no gene match accounts for. The germline V gene (reference sequence) yields LNHDA for CDR1 and SQIVND for CDR2. From the cysteine up to the phenylalanine, the CDR3 has a length of 18 residues. Just the 54-base CDR3 DNA is kept, in frame starting at base 1.

The V and J genes are TRBV19 and TRBJ2-1, with TRBD2 identical over 15 junction bases. The receptor's source is an adult in good health. The sequenced sample was peripheral blood, obtained on day 0 of AZD1222 vaccination. For the CDR3, the sequence is CASSTLGLAGGPTHEQFF. The sequenced DNA is TGTGCCAGTAGTACGCTCGGACTAGCGGGAGGGCCGACGCATGAGCAGTTCTTC.